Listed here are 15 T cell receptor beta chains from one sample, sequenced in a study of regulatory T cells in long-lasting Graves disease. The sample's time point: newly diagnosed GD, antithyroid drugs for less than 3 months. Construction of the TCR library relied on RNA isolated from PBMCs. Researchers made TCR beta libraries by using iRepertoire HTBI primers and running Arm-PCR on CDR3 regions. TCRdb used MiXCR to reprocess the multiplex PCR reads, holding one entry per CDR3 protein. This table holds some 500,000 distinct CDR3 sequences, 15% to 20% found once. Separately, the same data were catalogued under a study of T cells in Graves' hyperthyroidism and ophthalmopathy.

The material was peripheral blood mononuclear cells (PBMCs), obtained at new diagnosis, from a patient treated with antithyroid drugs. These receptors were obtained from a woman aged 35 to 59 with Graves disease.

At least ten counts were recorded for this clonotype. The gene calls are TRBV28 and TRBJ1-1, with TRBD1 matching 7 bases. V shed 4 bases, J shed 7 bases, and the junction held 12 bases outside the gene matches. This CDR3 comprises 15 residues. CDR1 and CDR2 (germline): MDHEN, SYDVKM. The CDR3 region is CASSSSGTARSEAFF. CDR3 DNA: TGTGCCAGCAGTTCCTCTGGGACAGCGAGGAGTGAAGCTTTCTTT.

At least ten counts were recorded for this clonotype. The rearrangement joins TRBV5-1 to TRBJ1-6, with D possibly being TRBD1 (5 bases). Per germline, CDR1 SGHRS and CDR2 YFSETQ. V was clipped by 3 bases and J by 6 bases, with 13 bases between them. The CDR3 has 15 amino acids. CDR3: CASSSDGAGNSPLHF. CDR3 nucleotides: TGCGCCAGCAGCTCGGACGGGGCTGGTAATTCACCCCTCCACTTT.

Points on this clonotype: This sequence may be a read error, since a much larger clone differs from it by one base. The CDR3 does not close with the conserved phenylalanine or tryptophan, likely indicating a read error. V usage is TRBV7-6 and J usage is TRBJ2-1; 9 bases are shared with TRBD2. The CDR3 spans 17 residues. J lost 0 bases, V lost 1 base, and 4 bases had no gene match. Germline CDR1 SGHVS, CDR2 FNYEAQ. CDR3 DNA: TGTGCCAGCAGCTTAGAGGGCGGGGGGGCCTCCTACAATGAGCAGTTCTAC. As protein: CASSLEGGGASYNEQFY.

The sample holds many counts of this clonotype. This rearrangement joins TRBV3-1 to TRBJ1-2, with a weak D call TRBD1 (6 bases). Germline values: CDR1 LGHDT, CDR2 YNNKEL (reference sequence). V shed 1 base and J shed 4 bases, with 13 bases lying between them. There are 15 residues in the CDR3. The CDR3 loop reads CASSQGGQLSYGYTF. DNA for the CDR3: TGTGCCAGCAGCCAAGGAGGACAGCTCTCCTATGGCTACACCTTC.

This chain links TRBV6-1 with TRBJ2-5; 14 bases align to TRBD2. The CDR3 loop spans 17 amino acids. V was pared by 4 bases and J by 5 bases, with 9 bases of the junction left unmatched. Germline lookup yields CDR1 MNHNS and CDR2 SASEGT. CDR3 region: CASSAPTSGGAWETQYF. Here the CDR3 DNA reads TGTGCCAGCAGTGCCCCGACTAGCGGGGGGGCCTGGGAGACCCAGTACTTC.

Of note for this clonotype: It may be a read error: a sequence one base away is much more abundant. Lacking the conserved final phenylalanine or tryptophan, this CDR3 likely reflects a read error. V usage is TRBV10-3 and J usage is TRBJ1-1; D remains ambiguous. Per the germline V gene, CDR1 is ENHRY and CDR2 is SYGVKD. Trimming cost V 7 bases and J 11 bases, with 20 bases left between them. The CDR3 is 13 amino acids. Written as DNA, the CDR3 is TGTGCCATCATGGGCAGCGAGGGTGTAAACGCTTTCTCT. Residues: CAIMGSEGVNAFS.

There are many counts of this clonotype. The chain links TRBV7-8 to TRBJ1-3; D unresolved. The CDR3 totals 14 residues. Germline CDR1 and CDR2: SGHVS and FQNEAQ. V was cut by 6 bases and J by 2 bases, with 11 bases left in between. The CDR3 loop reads CASRSEGPGNTIYF. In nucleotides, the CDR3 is TGTGCCAGCAGATCAGAGGGTCCTGGAAACACCATATATTTT.

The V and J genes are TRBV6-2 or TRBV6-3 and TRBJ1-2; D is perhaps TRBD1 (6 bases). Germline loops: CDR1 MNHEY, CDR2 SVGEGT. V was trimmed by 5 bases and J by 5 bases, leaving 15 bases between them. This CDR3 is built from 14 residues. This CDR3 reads CASSPGARRYGYTF. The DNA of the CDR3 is TGTGCCAGCAGTCCAGGGGCGAGACGATATGGCTACACCTTC.

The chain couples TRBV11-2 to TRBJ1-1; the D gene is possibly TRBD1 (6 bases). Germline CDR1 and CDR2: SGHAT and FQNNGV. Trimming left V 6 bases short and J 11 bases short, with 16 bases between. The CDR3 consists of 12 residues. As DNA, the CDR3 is TGTGCCAGCAGTCAACAGGGCAGAGGGGCTTTCTTT. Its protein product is CASSQQGRGAFF.

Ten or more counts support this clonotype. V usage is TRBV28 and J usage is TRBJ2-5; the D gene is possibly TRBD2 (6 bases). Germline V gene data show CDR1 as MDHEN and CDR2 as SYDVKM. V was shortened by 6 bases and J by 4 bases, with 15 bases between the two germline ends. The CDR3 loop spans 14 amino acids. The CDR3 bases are TGTGCCAGCAGCTCCTCCGGCGGGGCAGAGACCCAGTACTTC. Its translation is CASSSSGGAETQYF.

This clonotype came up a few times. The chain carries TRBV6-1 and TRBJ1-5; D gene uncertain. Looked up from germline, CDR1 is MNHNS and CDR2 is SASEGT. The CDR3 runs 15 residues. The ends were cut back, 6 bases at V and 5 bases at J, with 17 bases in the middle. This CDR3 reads CASRETGRWDQPQHF. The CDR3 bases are TGTGCCAGCAGGGAAACTGGGAGGTGGGATCAGCCCCAGCATTTT.

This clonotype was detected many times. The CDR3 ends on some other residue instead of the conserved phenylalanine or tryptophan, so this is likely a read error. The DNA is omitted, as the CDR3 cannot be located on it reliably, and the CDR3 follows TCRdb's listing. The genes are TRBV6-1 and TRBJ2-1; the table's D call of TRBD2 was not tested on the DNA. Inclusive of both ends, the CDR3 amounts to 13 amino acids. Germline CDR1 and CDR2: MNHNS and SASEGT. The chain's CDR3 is CASSTFGLAGVVS.

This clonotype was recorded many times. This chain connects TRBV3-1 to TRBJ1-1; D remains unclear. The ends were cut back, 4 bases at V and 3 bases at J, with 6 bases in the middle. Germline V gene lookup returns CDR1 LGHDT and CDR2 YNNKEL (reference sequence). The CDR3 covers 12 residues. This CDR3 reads CASSRLDTEAFF. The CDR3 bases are TGTGCCAGCAGCCGATTGGACACTGAAGCTTTCTTT.

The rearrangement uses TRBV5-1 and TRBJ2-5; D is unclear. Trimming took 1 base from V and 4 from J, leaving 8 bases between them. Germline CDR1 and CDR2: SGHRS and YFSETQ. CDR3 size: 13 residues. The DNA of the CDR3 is TGCGCCAGCAGCTTGATCGGATCAGAGACCCAGTACTTC. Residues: CASSLIGSETQYF. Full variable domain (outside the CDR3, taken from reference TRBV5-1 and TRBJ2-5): KAGVTQTPRYLIKTRGQQVTLSCSPISGHRSVSWYQQTPGQGLQFLFEYFSETQRNKGNFPGRFSGRQFSNSRSEMNVSTLELGDSALYLCASSLIGSETQYFGPGTRLLVL.

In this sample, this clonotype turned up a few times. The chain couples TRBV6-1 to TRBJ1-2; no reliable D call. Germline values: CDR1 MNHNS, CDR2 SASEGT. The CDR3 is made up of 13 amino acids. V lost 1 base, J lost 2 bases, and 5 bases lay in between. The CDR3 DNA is TGTGCCAGCAGTGAAGTCACAAACTATGGCTACACCTTC. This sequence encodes CASSEVTNYGYTF.